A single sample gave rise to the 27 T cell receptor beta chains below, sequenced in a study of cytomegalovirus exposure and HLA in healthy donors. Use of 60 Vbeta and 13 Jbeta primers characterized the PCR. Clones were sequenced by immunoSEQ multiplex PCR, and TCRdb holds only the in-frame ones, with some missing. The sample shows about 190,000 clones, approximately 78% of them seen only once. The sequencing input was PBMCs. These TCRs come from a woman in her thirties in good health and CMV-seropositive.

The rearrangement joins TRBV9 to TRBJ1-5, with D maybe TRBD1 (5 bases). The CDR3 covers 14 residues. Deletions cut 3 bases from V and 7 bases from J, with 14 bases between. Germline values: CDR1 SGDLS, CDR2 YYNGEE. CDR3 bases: TGTGCCAGCAGCGCGGGGGGGACGGGGCAGCCCCAGCATTTT. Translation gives CASSAGGTGQPQHF.

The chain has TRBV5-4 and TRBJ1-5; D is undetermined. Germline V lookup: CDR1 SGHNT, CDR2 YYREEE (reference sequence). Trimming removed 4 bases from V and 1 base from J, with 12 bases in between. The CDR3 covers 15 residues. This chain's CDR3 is CASSPFPGSNQPQHF. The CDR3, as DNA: TGTGCCAGCAGCCCCTTTCCGGGGAGCAATCAGCCCCAGCATTTT.

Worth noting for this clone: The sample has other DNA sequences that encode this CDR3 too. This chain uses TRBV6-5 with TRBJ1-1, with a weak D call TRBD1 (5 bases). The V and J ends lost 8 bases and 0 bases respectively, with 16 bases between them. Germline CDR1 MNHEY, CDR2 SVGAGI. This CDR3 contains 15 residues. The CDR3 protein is CASARFGHLNTEAFF. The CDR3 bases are TGTGCCAGCGCGCGATTCGGACACTTGAACACTGAAGCTTTCTTT.

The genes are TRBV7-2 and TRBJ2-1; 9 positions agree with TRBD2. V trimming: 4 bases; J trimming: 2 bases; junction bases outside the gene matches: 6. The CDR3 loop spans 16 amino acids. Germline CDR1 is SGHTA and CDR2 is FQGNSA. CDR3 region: CASSSLAGAAYNEQFF. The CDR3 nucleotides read TGTGCCAGCAGCTCCTTAGCGGGAGCTGCCTACAATGAGCAGTTCTTC.

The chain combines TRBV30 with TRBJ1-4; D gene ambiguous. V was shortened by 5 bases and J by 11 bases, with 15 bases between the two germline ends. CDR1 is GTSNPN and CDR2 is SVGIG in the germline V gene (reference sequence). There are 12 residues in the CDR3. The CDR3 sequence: CAWALAPHKLFF. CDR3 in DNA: TGTGCCTGGGCCCTGGCTCCGCACAAACTGTTTTTT. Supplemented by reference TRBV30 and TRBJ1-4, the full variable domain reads SQTIHQWPATLVQPVGSPLSLECTVEGTSNPNLYWYRQAAGRGLQLLFYSVGIGQISSEVPQNLSASRPQDRQFILSSKKLLLSDSGFYLCAWALAPHKLFFGSGTQLSVL.

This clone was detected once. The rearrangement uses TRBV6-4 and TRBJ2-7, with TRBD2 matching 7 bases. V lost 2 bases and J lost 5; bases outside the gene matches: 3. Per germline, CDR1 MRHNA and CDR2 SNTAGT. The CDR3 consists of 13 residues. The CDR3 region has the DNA TGTGCCAGCAGTGACGGGGAGGGGAACGAGCAGTACTTC. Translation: CASSDGEGNEQYF.

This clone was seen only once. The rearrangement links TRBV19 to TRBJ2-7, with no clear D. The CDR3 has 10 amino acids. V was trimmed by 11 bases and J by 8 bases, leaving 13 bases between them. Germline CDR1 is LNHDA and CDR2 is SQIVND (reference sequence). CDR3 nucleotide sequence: TGTGCCCCCCCTGCGGCTCAGCAGTACTTC. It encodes CAPPAAQQYF.

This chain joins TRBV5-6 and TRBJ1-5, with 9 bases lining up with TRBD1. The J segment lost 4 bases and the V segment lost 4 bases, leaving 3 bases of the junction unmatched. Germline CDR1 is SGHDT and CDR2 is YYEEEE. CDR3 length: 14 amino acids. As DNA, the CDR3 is TGTGCCAGCAGCGGACAGGGGCAAAATCAGCCCCAGCATTTT. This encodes CASSGQGQNQPQHF.

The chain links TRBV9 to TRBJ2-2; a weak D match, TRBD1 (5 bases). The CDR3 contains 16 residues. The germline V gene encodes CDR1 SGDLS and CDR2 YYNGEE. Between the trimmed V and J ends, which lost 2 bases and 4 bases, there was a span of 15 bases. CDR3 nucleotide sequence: TGTGCCAGCAGCGTTACCCCGGACACCAGCACCGGGGAGCTGTTTTTT. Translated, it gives CASSVTPDTSTGELFF. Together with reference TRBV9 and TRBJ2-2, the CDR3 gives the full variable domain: DSGVTQTPKHLITATGQRVTLRCSPRSGDLSVYWYQQSLDQGLQFLIQYYNGEERAKGNILERFSAQQFPDLHSELNLSSLELGDSALYFCASSVTPDTSTGELFFGEGSRLTVL.

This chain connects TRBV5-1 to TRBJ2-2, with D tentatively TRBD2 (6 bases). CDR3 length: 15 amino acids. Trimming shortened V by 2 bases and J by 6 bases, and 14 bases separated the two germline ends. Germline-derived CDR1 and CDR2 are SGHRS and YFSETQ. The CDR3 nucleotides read TGCGCCAGCAGCTTCCTACTGGGGGAGGCCGGGGAGCTGTTTTTT. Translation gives CASSFLLGEAGELFF.

CDR3 residues: CASSSQGQAFF. CDR3 nucleotides: TGTGCCAGTAGTTCCCAGGGGCAAGCTTTCTTT. The chain links TRBV19 to TRBJ1-1; possible D gene TRBD1, 6 bases. V lost 5 bases to trimming and J lost 9 bases, with 10 bases between them. This CDR3 comprises 11 residues. Germline lookup yields CDR1 LNHDA and CDR2 SQIVND (reference sequence).

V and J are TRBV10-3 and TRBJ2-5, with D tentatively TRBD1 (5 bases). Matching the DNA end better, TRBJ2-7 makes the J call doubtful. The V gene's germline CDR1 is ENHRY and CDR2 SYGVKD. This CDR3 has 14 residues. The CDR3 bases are TGTGCCATCAGTGGGGAAGGGGAAGGTTACGAGCAGTACTTC. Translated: CAISGEGEGYEQYF.

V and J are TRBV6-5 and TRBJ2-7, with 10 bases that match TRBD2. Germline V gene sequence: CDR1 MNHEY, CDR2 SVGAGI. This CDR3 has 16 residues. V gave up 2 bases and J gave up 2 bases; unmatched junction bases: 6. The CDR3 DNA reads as TGTGCCAGCAGTTACGGGGGTAGCGGGAGGCCCTACGAGCAGTACTTC. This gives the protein CASSYGGSGRPYEQYF.

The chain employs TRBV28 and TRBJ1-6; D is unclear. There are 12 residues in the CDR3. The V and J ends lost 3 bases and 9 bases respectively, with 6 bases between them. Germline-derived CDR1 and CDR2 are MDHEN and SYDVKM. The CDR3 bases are TGTGCCAGCAGTTTCCGGGGTTCACCCCTCCACTTT. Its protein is CASSFRGSPLHF.

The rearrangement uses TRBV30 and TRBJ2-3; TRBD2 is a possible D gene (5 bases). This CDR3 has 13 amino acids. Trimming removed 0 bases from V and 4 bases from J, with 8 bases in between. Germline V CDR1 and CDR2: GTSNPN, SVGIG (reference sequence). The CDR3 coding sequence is TGTGCCTGGAGTGTAACTAGGGCAGATACGCAGTATTTT. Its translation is CAWSVTRADTQYF. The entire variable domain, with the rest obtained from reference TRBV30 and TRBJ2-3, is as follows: SQTIHQWPATLVQPVGSPLSLECTVEGTSNPNLYWYRQAAGRGLQLLFYSVGIGQISSEVPQNLSASRPQDRQFILSSKKLLLSDSGFYLCAWSVTRADTQYFGPGTRLTVL.

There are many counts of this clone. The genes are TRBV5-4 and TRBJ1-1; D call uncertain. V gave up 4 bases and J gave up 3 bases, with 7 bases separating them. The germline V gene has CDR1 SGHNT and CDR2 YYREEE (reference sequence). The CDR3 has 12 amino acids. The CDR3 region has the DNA TGTGCCAGCAGCACACGGGACACTGAAGCTTTCTTT. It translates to CASSTRDTEAFF.

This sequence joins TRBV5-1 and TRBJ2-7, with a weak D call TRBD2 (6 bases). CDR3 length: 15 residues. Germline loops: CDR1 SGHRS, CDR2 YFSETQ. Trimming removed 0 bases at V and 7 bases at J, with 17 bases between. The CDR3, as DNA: TGCGCCAGCAGCTTGGCCGTGGAGGGGAAGGGGGAGCAGTACTTC. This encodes CASSLAVEGKGEQYF.

CDR3 bases: TGCGCCAGCAGCGTTCGACAGGGGGTCCACAATGAGCAGTTCTTC. Its protein is CASSVRQGVHNEQFF. V gene TRBV5-1 combines with J gene TRBJ2-1, with TRBD1 matching over 9 bases. This CDR3 comprises 15 residues. The germline V gene encodes CDR1 SGHRS and CDR2 YFSETQ. Trimming took 4 bases from V and 5 from J; bases not matched to a gene: 7.

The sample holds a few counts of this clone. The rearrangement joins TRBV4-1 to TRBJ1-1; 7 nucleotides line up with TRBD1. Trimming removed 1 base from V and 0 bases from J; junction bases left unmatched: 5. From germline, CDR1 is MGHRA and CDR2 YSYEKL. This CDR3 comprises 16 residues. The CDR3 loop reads CASSQVGRGMNTEAFF. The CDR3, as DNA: TGCGCCAGCAGCCAAGTGGGCAGGGGGATGAACACTGAAGCTTTCTTT.

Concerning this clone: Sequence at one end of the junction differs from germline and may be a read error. The CDR3 loop is CSSSLVGQGRSYEQYF. The CDR3 DNA is TGTTCCAGCAGCTTAGTAGGACAGGGTCGGTCCTACGAGCAGTACTTC. The chain recombines TRBV7-9 with TRBJ2-7, with TRBD1 identical over 8 bases. The CDR3 sequence is 16 residues long. Germline CDR1 is SEHNR and CDR2 is FQNEAQ (reference sequence).

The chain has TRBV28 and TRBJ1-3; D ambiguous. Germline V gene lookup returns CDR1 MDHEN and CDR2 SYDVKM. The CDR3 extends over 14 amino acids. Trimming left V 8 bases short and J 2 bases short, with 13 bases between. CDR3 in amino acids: CASYTQVAGNTIYF. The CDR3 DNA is TGTGCCAGCTACACTCAGGTTGCTGGAAACACCATATATTTT.

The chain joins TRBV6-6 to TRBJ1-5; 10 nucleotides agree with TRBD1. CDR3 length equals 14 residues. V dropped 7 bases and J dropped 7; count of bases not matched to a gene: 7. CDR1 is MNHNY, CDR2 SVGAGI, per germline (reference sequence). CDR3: CASTGQGERQPQHF. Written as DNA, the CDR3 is TGTGCCAGCACCGGACAGGGGGAAAGGCAGCCCCAGCATTTT.

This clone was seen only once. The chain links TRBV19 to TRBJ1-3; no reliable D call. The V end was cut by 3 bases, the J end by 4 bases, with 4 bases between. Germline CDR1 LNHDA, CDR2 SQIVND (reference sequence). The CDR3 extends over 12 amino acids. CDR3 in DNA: TGTGCCAGTAGTATTTCGGGAAACACCATATATTTT. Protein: CASSISGNTIYF.

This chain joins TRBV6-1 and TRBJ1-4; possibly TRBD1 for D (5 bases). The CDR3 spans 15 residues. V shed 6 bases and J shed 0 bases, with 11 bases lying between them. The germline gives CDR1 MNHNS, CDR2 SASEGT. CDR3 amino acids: CASRFGQPTNEKLFF. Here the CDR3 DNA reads TGTGCCAGCAGGTTCGGACAACCAACTAATGAAAAACTGTTTTTT.

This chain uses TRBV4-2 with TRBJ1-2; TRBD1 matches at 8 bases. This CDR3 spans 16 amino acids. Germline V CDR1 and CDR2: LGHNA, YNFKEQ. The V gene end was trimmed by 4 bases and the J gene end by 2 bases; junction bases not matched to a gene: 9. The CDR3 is CASSPGGRAANYGYTF. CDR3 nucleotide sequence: TGTGCCAGCAGCCCAGGGGGCAGGGCCGCAAACTATGGCTACACCTTC.

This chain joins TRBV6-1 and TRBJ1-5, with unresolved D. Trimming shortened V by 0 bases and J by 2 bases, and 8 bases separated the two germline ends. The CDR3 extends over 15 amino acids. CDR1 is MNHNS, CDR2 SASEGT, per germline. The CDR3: CASSEAALGNQPQHF. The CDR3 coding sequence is TGTGCCAGCAGTGAAGCAGCTTTGGGCAATCAGCCCCAGCATTTT.

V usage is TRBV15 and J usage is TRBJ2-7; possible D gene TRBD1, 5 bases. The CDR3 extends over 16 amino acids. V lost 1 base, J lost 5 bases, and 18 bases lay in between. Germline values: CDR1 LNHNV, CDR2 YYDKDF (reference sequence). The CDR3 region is CATSRGLGAPTDEQYF. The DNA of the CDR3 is TGTGCCACCAGCAGAGGATTAGGGGCGCCTACGGACGAGCAGTACTTC.